Reported below is one T cell receptor beta chain. At one end the junction does not follow the germline gene, possibly because of a read error. The sample comes from a study of blood T cells in healthy people across ages. The CDR3 totals 14 residues. Germline CDR1 reads MDHEN; CDR2 reads SYDVKM. A second PCR, run for about 7 to 11 cycles, used a sample-barcoded 5' primer plus a J-beta primer mix. TCRdb re-called the 5' RACE reads through MiXCR, storing one row per CDR3 protein. Of about 1.4 million distinct CDR3 sequences in the sample, 59% were seen once. The chain couples TRBV28 to TRBJ1-1; 8 bases align to TRBD1. The TCR comes from a man aged 18 to 30 in good health. The sequenced sample was blood. The CDR3 DNA reads TGTGCCAGCAGTCGGGACAGGTTGAAGACTGAAGCTTTCTTT. The encoded protein is CASSRDRLKTEAFF.